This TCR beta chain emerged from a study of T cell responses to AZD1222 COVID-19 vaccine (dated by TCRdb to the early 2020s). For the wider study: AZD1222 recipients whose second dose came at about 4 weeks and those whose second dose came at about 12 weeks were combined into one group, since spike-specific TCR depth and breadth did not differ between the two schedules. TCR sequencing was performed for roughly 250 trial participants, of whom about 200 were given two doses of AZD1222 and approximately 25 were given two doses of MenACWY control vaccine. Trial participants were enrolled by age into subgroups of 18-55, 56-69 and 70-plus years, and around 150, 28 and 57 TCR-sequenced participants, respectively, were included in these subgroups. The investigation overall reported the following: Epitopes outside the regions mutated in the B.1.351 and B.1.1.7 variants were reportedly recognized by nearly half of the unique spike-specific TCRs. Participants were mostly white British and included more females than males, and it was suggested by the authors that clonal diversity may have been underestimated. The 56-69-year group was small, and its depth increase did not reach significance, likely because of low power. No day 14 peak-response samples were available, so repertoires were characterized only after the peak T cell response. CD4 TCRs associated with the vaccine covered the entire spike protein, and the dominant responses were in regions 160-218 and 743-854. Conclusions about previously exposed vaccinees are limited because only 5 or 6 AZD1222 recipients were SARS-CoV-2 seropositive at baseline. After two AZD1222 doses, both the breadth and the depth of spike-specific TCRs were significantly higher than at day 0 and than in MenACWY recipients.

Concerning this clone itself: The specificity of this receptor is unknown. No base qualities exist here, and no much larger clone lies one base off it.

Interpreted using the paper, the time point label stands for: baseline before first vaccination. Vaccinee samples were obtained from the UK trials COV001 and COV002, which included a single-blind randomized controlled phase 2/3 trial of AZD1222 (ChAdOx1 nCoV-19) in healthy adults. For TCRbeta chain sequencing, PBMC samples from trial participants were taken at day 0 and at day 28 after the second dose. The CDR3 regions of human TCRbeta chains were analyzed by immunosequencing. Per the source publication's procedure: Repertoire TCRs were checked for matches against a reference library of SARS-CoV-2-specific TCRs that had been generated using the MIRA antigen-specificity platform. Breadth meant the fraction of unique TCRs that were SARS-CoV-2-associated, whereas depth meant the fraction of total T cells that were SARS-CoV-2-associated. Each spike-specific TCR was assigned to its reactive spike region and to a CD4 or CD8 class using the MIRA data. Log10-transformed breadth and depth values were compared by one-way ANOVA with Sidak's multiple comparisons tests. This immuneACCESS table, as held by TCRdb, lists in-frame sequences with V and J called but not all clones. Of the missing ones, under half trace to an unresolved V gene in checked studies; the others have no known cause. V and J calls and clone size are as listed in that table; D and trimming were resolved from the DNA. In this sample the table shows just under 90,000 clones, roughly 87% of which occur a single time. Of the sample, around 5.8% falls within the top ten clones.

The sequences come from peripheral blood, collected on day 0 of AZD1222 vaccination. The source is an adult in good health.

In nucleotides, the sequence is TGTGCCAGCAGTTTCCTTTCAGGGCCCACTGAAGCTTTCTTT. Translated, it reads CASSFLSGPTEAFF. The chain is assembled from TRBV5-6 and TRBJ1-1, with TRBD1 tentatively as D gene (5 bases match). The CDR3 runs 14 amino acids, cysteine and phenylalanine included. The read is trimmed to its CDR3 DNA, 42 bases read in frame from base 1. V sheds 5 bases and J sheds 4 bases, leaving 15 bases between their ends. According to the germline V gene, CDR1 reads SGHDT and CDR2 reads YYEEEE.